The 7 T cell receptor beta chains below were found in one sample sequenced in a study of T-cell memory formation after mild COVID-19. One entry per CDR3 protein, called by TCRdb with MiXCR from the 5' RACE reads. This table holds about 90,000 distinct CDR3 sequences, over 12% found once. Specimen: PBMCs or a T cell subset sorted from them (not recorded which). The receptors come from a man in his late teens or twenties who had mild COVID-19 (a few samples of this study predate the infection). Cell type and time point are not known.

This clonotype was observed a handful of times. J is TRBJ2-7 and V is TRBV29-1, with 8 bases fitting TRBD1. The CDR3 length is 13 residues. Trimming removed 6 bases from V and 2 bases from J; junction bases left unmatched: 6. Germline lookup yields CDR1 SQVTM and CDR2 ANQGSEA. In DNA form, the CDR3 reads TGCAGCGTGACTGGACAGGGTGCCTACGAGCAGTACTTC. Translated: CSVTGQGAYEQYF.

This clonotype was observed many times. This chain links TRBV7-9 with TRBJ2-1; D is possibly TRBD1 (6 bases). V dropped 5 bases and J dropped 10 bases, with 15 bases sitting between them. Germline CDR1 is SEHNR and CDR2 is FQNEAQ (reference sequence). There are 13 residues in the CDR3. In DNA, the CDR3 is TGTGCCAGCAGCCCTCACAGGGACCACGAGCAGTTCTTC. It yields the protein CASSPHRDHEQFF.

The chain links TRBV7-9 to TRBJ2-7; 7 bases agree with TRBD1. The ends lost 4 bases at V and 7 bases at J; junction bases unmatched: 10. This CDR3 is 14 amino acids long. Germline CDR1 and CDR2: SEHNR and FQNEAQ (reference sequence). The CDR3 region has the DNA TGTGCCAGCAGCTCCCGACAGGGCTCGGGTGAGCAGTACTTC. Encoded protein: CASSSRQGSGEQYF.

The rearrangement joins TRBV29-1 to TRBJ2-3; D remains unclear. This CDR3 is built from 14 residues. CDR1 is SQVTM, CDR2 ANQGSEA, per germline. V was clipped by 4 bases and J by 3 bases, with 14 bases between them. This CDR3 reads CSVGLALGTDTQYF. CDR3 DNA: TGCAGCGTTGGACTGGCCCTAGGAACAGATACGCAGTATTTT.

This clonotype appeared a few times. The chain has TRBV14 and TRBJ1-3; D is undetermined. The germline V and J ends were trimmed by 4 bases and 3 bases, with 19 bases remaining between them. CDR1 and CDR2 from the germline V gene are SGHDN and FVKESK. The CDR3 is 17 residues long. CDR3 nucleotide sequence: TGTGCCAGCAGCCGCCTTCGGGCAGGTCTTATTGGAAACACCATATATTTT. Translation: CASSRLRAGLIGNTIYF.

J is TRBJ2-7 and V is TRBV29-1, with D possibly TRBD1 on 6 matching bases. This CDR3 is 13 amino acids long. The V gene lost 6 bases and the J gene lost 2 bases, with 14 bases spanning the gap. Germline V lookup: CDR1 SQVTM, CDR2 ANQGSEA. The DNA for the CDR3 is TGCAGCGTGGAGGCTGACAGGACCTACGAGCAGTACTTC. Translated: CSVEADRTYEQYF.

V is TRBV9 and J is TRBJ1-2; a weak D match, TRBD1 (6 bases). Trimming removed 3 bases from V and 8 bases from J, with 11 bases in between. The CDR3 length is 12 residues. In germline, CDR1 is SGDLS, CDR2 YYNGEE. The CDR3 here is CASSAHTGGYTF. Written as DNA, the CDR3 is TGTGCCAGCAGCGCGCATACAGGGGGCTACACCTTC.